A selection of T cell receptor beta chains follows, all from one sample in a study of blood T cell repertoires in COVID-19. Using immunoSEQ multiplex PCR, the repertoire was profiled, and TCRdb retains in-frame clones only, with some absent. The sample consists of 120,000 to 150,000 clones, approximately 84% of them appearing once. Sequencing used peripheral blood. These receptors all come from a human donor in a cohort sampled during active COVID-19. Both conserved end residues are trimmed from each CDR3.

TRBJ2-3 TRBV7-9 ASPGASTDTQY
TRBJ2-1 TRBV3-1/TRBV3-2 ASSRLEGVDEQF
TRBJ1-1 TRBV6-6 ASSGTGSRTEAF
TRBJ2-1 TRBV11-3 ASSLVGQGYNEQF
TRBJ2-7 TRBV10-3 AISKPGQSYEQY
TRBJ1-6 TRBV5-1 PPRGPGGGNSPLH
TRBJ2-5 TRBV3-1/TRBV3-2 ASSPSGIVETQY
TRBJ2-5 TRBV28 ASSFGRGRIVNGRETQY
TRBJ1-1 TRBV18 ASSQDRDTEAF
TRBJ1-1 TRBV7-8 ASSLEMRTEAF
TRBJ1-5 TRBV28 ASRSRQNRRYSNQPQH
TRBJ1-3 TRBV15 ATSREGVPGNTIY
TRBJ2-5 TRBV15 ATSRDILVGLTQETQY
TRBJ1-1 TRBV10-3 AISELQGARLGEAF
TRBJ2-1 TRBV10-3 AISRSTGGQEEQF
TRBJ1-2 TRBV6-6 ASSRKGNHGYT
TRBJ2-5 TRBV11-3 ASSPGTEETQY
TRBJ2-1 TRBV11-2 ASSLGPGPLNEQF
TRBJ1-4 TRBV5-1 ASSLAQGGRSNEKLF
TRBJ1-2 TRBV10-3 ATTGGLAVGYT
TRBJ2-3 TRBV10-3 AISNSGGTDTQY
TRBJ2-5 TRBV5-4 ASSFPGGGGETQY
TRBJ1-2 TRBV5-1 ASSLVGRESDGYT
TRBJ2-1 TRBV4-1 ASSQGTPAGGSNEQF
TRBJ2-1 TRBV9 ASSVGAGSGDNEQF
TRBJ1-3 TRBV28 ASSLGQDTWNTIY
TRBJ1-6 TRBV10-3 AISTGAMANNSPLH
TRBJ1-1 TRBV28 ASSYNYEAF
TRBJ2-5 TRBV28 ASGVGTGIVTQY
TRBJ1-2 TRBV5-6 ASSFGRLGYGYT
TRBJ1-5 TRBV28 ASTTRGNQPQH
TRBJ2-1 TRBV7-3 ASSLVATSLSSYNEQF
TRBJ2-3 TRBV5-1 ASSLGPLAGGITDTQY
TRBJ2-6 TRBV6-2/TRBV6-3 ASSSGLAGSSGANVLT
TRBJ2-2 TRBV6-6 ASSYGQGSTGELF
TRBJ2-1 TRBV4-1 ASSYPGGSKYNEQF
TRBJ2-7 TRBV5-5 ASSFEGNEQY
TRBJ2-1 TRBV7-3 ASSGGGFYNEQF
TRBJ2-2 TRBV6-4 ASSVIANTGELF
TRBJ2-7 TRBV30 AWTGQGGREQY
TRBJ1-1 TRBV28 ASRQGSAEAF
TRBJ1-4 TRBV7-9 ASSRMGQTNEKLF
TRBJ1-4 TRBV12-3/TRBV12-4 ASTRGGGEKLF
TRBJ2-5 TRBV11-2 ASSPGSGQETQY
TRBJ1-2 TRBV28 ASSRTEGPYT
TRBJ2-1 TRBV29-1 SARSQGKNEQF
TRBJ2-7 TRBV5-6 ASSTIATGDSTYEQY
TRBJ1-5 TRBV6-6 ASSYGGQTSNQPQH
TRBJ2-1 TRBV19 ASSRTGGHEQF
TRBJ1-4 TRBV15 ATSRVPGQGVKYEKLF
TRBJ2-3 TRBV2 ASSEGLPTDTQY
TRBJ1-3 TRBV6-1 ASSESPGPLNTIY